What follows are 12 T cell receptor beta chains derived from one specimen sequenced in a study of CXCR3-negative and CXCR3-positive naive CD8 T cells. Overall study results and limits: TRB CDR3s of CXCR3-positive naive cells were more hydrophobic than those of CXCR3-negative naive cells.

UMI-labeled 5' RACE TRB cDNA libraries were prepared from the cells. For each CDR3 protein, TCRdb gives one entry from its re-call of the 5' RACE reads, without DNA. The sample holds tens of thousands of distinct CDR3 sequences. These receptors are not linked to any known antigen. The material sequenced was naive CXCR3+ CD8+ T cells from blood. Subset defined: CD45RO-CCR7+CD27+CD95- naive CD8+ T cells expressing CXCR3 (TNR3+). These receptors were taken from a human donor in good health. Some clones in this sample may be carry-over from other donors' samples.

This chain joins TRBV15 and TRBJ1-1; TCRdb picks TRBD1, but there is no DNA to check that call. CDR3 length: 14 residues. CDR1 and CDR2 (germline): LNHNV, YYDKDF (reference sequence). The CDR3 sequence: CATSTVGGNTEAFF. The complete variable domain, with remaining parts taken from reference TRBV15 and TRBJ1-1, reads DAMVIQNPRYQVTQFGKPVTLSCSQTLNHNVMYWYQQKSSQAPKLLFHYYDKDFNNEADTPDNFQSRRPNTSFCFLDIRSPGLGDTAMYLCATSTVGGNTEAFFGQGTRLTVV.

CDR3 sequence: CASREKTTGNSYNEQFF. The chain uses TRBV6-1 and TRBJ2-1; as DNA is missing, the TRBD1 call by TCRdb cannot be tested. This CDR3 has 17 residues. Germline V gene data show CDR1 as MNHNS and CDR2 as SASEGT.

The chain uses TRBV9 and TRBJ2-7. The germline V gene encodes CDR1 SGDLS and CDR2 YYNGEE. CDR3 length: 15 amino acids. The CDR3: CASSVASGESYEQYF.

The chain employs TRBV6-6 and TRBJ1-1; the TRBD1 assignment by TCRdb is unverifiable without DNA. In germline, CDR1 is MNHNY, CDR2 SVGAGI (reference sequence). The CDR3 totals 20 residues. The CDR3: CASSLIPGQGLSRPGTEAFF.

The rearrangement joins TRBV4-1 to TRBJ2-1; TCRdb names TRBD1, which stays unverified in the absence of DNA. The germline gives CDR1 MGHRA, CDR2 YSYEKL. The CDR3 consists of 17 residues. CDR3 region: CASSQIPGQGIGNEQFF.

V and J are TRBV12-3 or TRBV12-4 and TRBJ1-4. The CDR3 contains 14 residues. CDR3 protein: CASSLQATNEKLFF.

The CDR3: CASSLGRNYGYTF. The rearrangement uses TRBV7-6 and TRBJ1-2. Per germline, CDR1 SGHVS and CDR2 FNYEAQ. CDR3 size: 13 residues.

V gene TRBV7-9 combines with J gene TRBJ2-1; TCRdb reports TRBD2, a call that lacks DNA to check it against. The CDR3 sequence is 15 residues long. CDR1 and CDR2 (germline): SEHNR, FQNEAQ (reference sequence). CDR3 protein: CASSPTGAWYNEQFF.

The J gene is TRBJ1-1, the V gene TRBV25-1. CDR3 size: 15 residues. CDR1 is MGHDK and CDR2 is SYGVNS in the germline V gene. CDR3 sequence: CASSEGKGGNHEAFF.

The chain is built from TRBV5-5 and TRBJ2-3; TCRdb picks TRBD2, but there is no DNA to check that call. Looked up from germline, CDR1 is SGHKS and CDR2 is YYEKEE (reference sequence). CDR3 length: 15 residues. The CDR3 reads CASTAGLRGTDTQYF.

The chain links TRBV27 to TRBJ1-4; TCRdb selects TRBD1, and the lack of DNA leaves this call unchecked. CDR1 MNHEY and CDR2 SMNVEV come from the germline V gene (reference sequence). The CDR3 length is 17 residues. This CDR3 reads CASSLSTPGAGNEKLFF.

V is TRBV12-3 or TRBV12-4 and J is TRBJ2-3; TCRdb designates TRBD1, a call that cannot be tested without DNA. The CDR3 is made up of 14 amino acids. CDR3 loop: CASHTGPSTDTQYF.